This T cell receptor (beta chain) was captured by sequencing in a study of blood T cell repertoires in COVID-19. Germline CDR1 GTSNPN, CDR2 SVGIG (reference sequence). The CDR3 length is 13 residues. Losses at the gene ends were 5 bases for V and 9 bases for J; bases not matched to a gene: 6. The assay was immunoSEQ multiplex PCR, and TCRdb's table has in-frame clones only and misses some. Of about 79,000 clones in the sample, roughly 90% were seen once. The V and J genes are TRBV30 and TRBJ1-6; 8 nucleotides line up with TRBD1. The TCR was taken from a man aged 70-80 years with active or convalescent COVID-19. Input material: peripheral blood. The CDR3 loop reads CAWDRGRGSPLHF. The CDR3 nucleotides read TGTGCCTGGGACAGGGGACGGGGTTCACCCCTCCACTTT.